This T cell receptor beta chain was identified during a study of T cell responses to AZD1222 COVID-19 vaccine. The wider study: Second-dose intervals of approximately 4 or approximately 12 weeks were pooled. Overall study findings and caveats: Only 6 or 7 individuals given AZD1222 were seropositive at baseline.

As to this clone: Its target is unknown.

Here immunoSEQ multiplex PCR was the method, and the copy in TCRdb shows in-frame clones only, minus some. Of tens of thousands of clones listed, 82% are singletons. The V end lost 5 bases, the J end lost 3 bases, and 8 bases lay between the germline ends. Germline assignment: CDR1 SGHAT and CDR2 FQDESV (reference sequence). The CDR3 consists of 13 residues. Sample: peripheral blood, taken on day 0 of AZD1222 vaccination. This chain joins TRBV11-1 and TRBJ1-5; no definite D call. This receptor was taken from an adult in good health. For the CDR3, the DNA is TGTGCCAGCAGCCCCAGTTACAATCAGCCCCAGCATTTT. Its translation: CASSPSYNQPQHF.